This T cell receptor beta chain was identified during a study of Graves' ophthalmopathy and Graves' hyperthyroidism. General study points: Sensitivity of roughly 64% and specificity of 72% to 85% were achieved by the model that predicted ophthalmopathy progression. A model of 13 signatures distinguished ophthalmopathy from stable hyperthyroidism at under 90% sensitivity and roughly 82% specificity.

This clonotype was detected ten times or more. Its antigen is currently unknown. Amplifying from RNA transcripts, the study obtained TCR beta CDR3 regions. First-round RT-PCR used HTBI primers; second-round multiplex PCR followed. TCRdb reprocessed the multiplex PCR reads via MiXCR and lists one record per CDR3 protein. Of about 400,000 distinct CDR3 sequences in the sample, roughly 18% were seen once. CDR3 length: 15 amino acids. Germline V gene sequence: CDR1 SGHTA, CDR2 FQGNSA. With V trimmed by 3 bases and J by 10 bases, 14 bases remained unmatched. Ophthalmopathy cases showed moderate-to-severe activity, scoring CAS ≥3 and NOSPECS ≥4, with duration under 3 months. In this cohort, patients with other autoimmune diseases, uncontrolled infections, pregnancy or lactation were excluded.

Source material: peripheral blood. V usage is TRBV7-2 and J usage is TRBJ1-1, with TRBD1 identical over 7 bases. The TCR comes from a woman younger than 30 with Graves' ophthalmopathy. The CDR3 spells CASSFTRGVRGLAFF. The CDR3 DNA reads TGTGCCAGCAGCTTCACGCGCGGCGTTAGGGGGCTAGCTTTCTTT.